This note documents a single T cell receptor beta chain sequence. The CDR3 covers 12 residues. Looked up from germline, CDR1 is SEHNR and CDR2 is FQNEAQ (reference sequence). V lost 3 bases and J 9 bases, leaving 8 bases between the germline ends. This sample was taken from a study of T-cell memory formation after mild COVID-19. TCRdb recomputed calls from the 5' RACE reads with MiXCR, one row per CDR3 protein. The data hold just over 300,000 distinct CDR3 sequences, with 15% to 20% observed a single time. The TCR comes from a man aged 18 to 30 who had mild COVID-19 (a few samples of this study predate the infection). Cell type and time point are not known. The chain has TRBV7-9 and TRBJ2-2, with D uncertain. The material sequenced was PBMCs or a T cell subset sorted from them (not recorded which). In nucleotides, the CDR3 is TGTGCCAGCAGCTTCATTAGCCGGGAGCTGTTTTTT. This translates into CASSFISRELFF.